The source of this T cell receptor beta chain is a study of the immune and genomic landscape of osteosarcoma (TCRdb year 2020). Study-wide context: A total of approximately 46 pediatric and adult patients with high-grade osteosarcoma made up the overall cohort, and the median age at diagnosis was approximately 27 years (range roughly 5-81). The cohort was enriched for poor-risk disease, with less than 85% showing unfavorable pathologic response to standard therapy and 55% to 70% deceased. In the overall cohort, under 65% of patients were male, and localized disease at diagnosis was presented by roughly 80% of patients. The study profiled osteosarcoma specimens with whole genome, RNA and T-cell receptor sequencing plus immunohistochemistry and reverse phase protein arrays to define immunogenic potential. The osteosarcoma immunogenomic landscape was characterized by integrating TCR sequencing results with transcriptome, protein array and immunostaining data. The goal of the study was to explain why immune checkpoint inhibitors have shown limited clinical activity in osteosarcoma. Three patients contributed a couple of samples from the same tumor site. What the authors observed across the whole study: Alongside the frozen tumor specimens, matched blood was collected from only two patients. In five cases, the repertoire was dominated by a single hyperexpanded clone, and fewer than 100 T-cell clonotypes were detected in all five cases. Although TCR productive clonality was higher in the immune-hot C3 cluster than in the cold C1 cluster, TCR productive clonality was still low overall. Sample size was not determined by any statistical method, because osteosarcoma is rare and all possible samples were collected. Productive TCR clonality was low overall, averaging 0.09 with a maximum of 0.3, suggesting limited T-cell clonal expansion. Clonality benchmarks came from external normal skin and healthy peripheral blood data rather than matched normal tissue.

Post-treatment primary, local recurrence and metastasis tumors from poor-prognosis patients were used as specimens. This clone was seen more than once but under ten times. The clone's antigen remains unknown. No base-level quality is on record; no much larger clone is a single base apart. TCR beta chain CDR3 regions were immunosequenced with the ImmunoSEQ Assay (Adaptive Biotechnologies). In the original analysis: TCRB rearrangements, read counts, read proportions and gene usage were exported through the ImmunoSEQ Analyzer platform. T-cell clonality was calculated on productive rearrangements as 1 minus Pielou's evenness. In the clonal space homeostasis analysis, clonotypes were grouped as rare, small, medium, large or hyperexpanded (0.01 to 1 of the repertoire). TCR productive clonality was compared across immune clusters C1, C2 and C3 using the Wilcoxon rank sum test. The clones in this table, taken by TCRdb from immuneACCESS, are in-frame only. Not every clone is retained; where verified, under half of the shortfall comes from an unresolved V gene, and the cause of the rest is unknown. V, J and clone size are taken as reported in that table, and D and trimming were inferred from the DNA itself. The sample table holds roughly 9,800 clones, of which 60% to 75% were seen once. Of the sample, roughly 18% is held by the ten largest clones.

The cysteine opens and the phenylalanine closes a CDR3 of 15 amino acids. Just CDR3 DNA is preserved here, 45 bases in frame from base 1. CDR1 is given as LNHDA and CDR2 as SQIVND, both from the germline V gene (reference sequence). V sheds 0 bases and J sheds 0 bases, leaving 6 bases between their ends. Here the chain combines TRBV19 and TRBJ2-1; the D gene identity is not certain. The sequenced sample was osteosarcoma tumor tissue from the lung. The sequence was collected from a human donor with osteosarcoma. The DNA reads as follows: TGTGCCAGTAGTATAGACATGTCCTCCTACAATGAGCAGTTCTTC. Its amino acids are CASSIDMSSYNEQFF. The CDR3 plus the reference TRBV19 and TRBJ2-1 genes for the other parts give the full variable domain: DGGITQSPKYLFRKEGQNVTLSCEQNLNHDAMYWYRQDPGQGLRLIYYSQIVNDFQKGDIAEGYSVSREKKESFPLTVTSAQKNPTAFYLCASSIDMSSYNEQFFGPGTRLTVL.